This TCR beta chain was identified in a study of blood T cells in healthy people across ages. The CDR3 extends over 14 amino acids. Trimming took off 1 base at V and 4 bases at J, with 10 bases between the two ends. Germline V gene lookup returns CDR1 SGHTA and CDR2 FQGNSA. A sample-barcoded 5' primer and a J-beta primer mix were used in a second PCR of roughly 6 to 11 cycles. Using its own MiXCR run on the 5' RACE reads, TCRdb lists one record per CDR3 protein. This table has hundreds of thousands of distinct CDR3 sequences, about 30% appearing once. This clonotype was recorded at least ten times. The chain uses TRBV7-2 and TRBJ2-5, with D perhaps TRBD2 (5 bases). This clonotype originated in a woman over 75 in good health. What was sequenced was blood. The CDR3 spells CASSLVRVPETQYF. The CDR3 region has the DNA TGTGCCAGCAGCTTAGTGAGGGTCCCAGAGACCCAGTACTTC.